A selection of T cell receptor beta chains follows, all from one sample in a study of CD8 T cells in Susac syndrome. TCRdb called the immunoSEQ multiplex PCR reads again in MiXCR, with one record for every CDR3 protein. The sample includes about 120,000 distinct CDR3 sequences, 94% of them seen just once. The specimen was CD4+ T cells from PBMCs. The receptors stem from a human donor in good health. The CDR3 runs from the conserved cysteine through the conserved F or W. The D gene is left open where the match is weak. Clone size is not always given. Where it is, it says once, few, many or a class for expanded clones.

NA NA TRBJ1-5 TRBV5-6 TGTGCCAGCAGCCGGGGGGGCAGGAACAATCAGCCCCAGCATTTT CASSRGGRNNQPQHF
once TRBD2 TRBJ2-1 TRBV5-1 TGCGCCAGCAGCTTGGCTAGCGGGACTGAGCAGTTCTTC CASSLASGTEQFF
NA TRBD1 TRBJ2-7 TRBV11-1 TGTGCCAGCAGCTCGGACAGGGGAGGCGAGCAGTACTTC CASSSDRGGEQYF
NA NA TRBJ2-1 TRBV20-1 TGCAGTGCCGCTACTAGCCGCAAGTCCTACAATGAGCAGTTCTTC CSAATSRKSYNEQFF
NA NA TRBJ2-7 TRBV6-5 TGTGCCAGCAGGTCCGCGTTGCGCGAGCAGTACTTC CASRSALREQYF
NA TRBD2 TRBJ2-1 TRBV6-1 TGTGCCAGCAGCCAACCCCCAGCGGGAACCTACAATGAGCAGTTCTTC CASSQPPAGTYNEQFF
once NA TRBJ2-7 TRBV29-1 TGCGGCCTCCCTTCGTTGGGGGGCTTCCGCTACGAGCAGTACTTC CGLPSLGGFRYEQYF
NA TRBD2 TRBJ2-5 TRBV23-1 TGCGCCAGCAGTCAATCCGTGGCTAGCGGGAGGGCTCCAGAGACCCAGTACTTC CASSQSVASGRAPETQYF
NA TRBD1 TRBJ2-1 TRBV12-3/TRBV12-4 TGTGCCAGCAGCCAGACAGGGGGCGAGTACAATGAGCAGTTCTTC CASSQTGGEYNEQFF
NA NA TRBJ1-5 TRBV7-8 TGTGCCAGCAGCTTACGGACTAATCAGCCCCAGCATTTT CASSLRTNQPQHF
NA NA TRBJ2-7 TRBV7-2 TGTGCCAGCAGCCTTGGGCCAGGGAGCTACGAGCAGTACTTC CASSLGPGSYEQYF
NA NA TRBJ1-1 TRBV9 TGTGCCAGCAGCGTATCCCTGAACACTGAAGCTTTCTTT CASSVSLNTEAFF
NA TRBD2 TRBJ2-1 TRBV28 TGTGCCAGTTTATTCGCGGGGGACCTCTACAATGAGCAGTTCTTC CASLFAGDLYNEQFF
NA NA TRBJ1-1 TRBV20-1 TGCAGTGCTAGAGAACCGGGTAAGACCACTGAAGCTTTCTTT CSAREPGKTTEAFF
NA TRBD2 TRBJ2-1 TRBV20-1 TGCAGTGCTCCGGGACTAACCTCCTACAATGAGCAGTTCTTC CSAPGLTSYNEQFF
NA NA TRBJ1-3 TRBV21-1 TGTGCCAGCATACCCAGGGGGCGGAACACCATATATTTT CASIPRGRNTIYF
once NA TRBJ2-7 TRBV5-1 TGCGCCAGCAGCCCGGGACTCGCCTACGAGCAGTACTTC CASSPGLAYEQYF
NA TRBD1 TRBJ1-6 TRBV18 TGTGCCAGCTCCCCGACAGGGGATAATTCACCCCTCCACTTT CASSPTGDNSPLHF
once NA TRBJ1-6 TRBV2 TGTGCCAGCAGTGAAGGTCTGGGGATAATACGCTTT CASSEGLGIIRF
NA NA TRBJ2-4 TRBV7-8 TGTGCCAGCAGCCTGCGGACCGGGTCGGGCGGACTAGCCAAAAACATTCAGTACTTC CASSLRTGSGGLAKNIQYF
NA TRBD2 TRBJ2-1 TRBV5-1 TGCGCCAGCAGCCCGGCGGGACTAGCGGGAGTCAATGAGCAGTTCTTC CASSPAGLAGVNEQFF
NA TRBD2 TRBJ2-7 TRBV6-2/TRBV6-3 TGTGCCAGCGGTGCGGGAGCCTACGAGCAGTACTTC CASGAGAYEQYF
NA NA TRBJ2-7 TRBV19 TGTGCCAGTAGTATAGGACACCGGGTATTGTACGAGCAGTACTTC CASSIGHRVLYEQYF
NA NA TRBJ2-5 TRBV5-1 TGCGCCAGCAGCCTCTCGGGATCCACAGAGACCCAGTACTTC CASSLSGSTETQYF
NA NA TRBJ2-3 TRBV7-9 TGTGCCAGCAGCCCTGAATCGGATACGCAGTATTTT CASSPESDTQYF
NA NA TRBJ2-7 TRBV15 TGTGCCACCAGCAGAGATAAGGGCTACGAGCAGTACTTC CATSRDKGYEQYF